Presented here are 30 T cell receptor beta chains from one specimen sequenced in a study of T cell responses to AZD1222 COVID-19 vaccine (dated by TCRdb to the early 2020s). Per the publication, the time point label means: baseline before first vaccination. Receptor libraries were prepared by the immunoSEQ multiplex PCR assay. Drawn from immuneACCESS, this table holds only the in-frame rearrangements with V and J called that TCRdb kept. Clones are partly lost; checked studies trace under half to an unresolved V gene and leave the rest unexplained. The sample table records approximately 70,000 clones; around 86% of these occur just once. Less than 3% of the sample comes from the top ten. This material consisted of peripheral blood, taken on day 0 of AZD1222 vaccination. The origin of the receptors is an adult in good health.

Concerning this clone: Other DNA variants within this sample encode the same CDR3. This chain joins TRBV7-2 and TRBJ2-2, with TRBD2 matching 9 bases. V lost 1 base and J lost 1; bases outside the gene matches: 1. The CDR3 runs 16 residues. Per germline, CDR1 SGHTA and CDR2 FQGNSA. The CDR3 nucleotides read TGTGCCAGCAGCTTAGTACTAGCGGGGAACACCGGGGAGCTGTTTTTT. It encodes CASSLVLAGNTGELFF. The full variable domain, its missing parts supplied by reference TRBV7-2 and TRBJ2-2, is GAGVSQSPSNKVTEKGKDVELRCDPISGHTALYWYRQSLGQGLEFLIYFQGNSAPDKSGLPSDRFSAERTGGSVSTLTIQRTQQEDSAVYLCASSLVLAGNTGELFFGEGSRLTVL.

Written as DNA, the CDR3 is TGTGCCAGCAGGGAGGGTACGGGGGCGGTAGGCTATGGCTACACCTTC. This gives the protein CASREGTGAVGYGYTF. The J gene is TRBJ1-2, the V gene TRBV28; D might be TRBD1 (6 bases). The V end lost 6 bases, the J end lost 4 bases, and 21 bases lay between the germline ends. The CDR3 is 16 residues long. CDR1 is MDHEN, CDR2 SYDVKM, per germline.

The rearrangement joins TRBV3-1 (or the pseudogene TRBV3-2) to TRBJ2-7; 9 bases map to TRBD2. CDR1 is LGHDT and CDR2 is YNNKEL in the germline V gene (reference sequence). The CDR3 sequence is 17 residues long. V was clipped by 1 base and J by 3 bases; unmatched bases: 10. The CDR3 loop is CASSQAPTSGVNYEQYF. The CDR3 DNA sequence: TGTGCCAGCAGCCAAGCGCCGACTAGCGGCGTAAACTACGAGCAGTACTTC.

The chain couples TRBV5-4 to TRBJ1-4, with 8 bases identical to TRBD1. Germline V CDR1 and CDR2: SGHNT, YYREEE (reference sequence). The CDR3 has 14 amino acids. V gave up 1 base and J gave up 6 bases; unmatched junction bases: 2. CDR3 DNA sequence: TGTGCCAGCAGCTTGCCAGGGGGCGATGAAAAACTGTTTTTT. It encodes CASSLPGGDEKLFF.

V is TRBV7-9 and J is TRBJ2-7; D gene uncertain. Trimming pared 0 bases from V and 6 bases from J, leaving 3 bases between. The CDR3 is 11 amino acids. The germline CDR1 and CDR2 sequences are SEHNR and FQNEAQ (reference sequence). For the CDR3, the DNA is TGTGCCAGCAGCTTAGCTGGCGAGCAGTACTTC. Translating it yields CASSLAGEQYF.

In this sample, this clone turned up a few times. The chain employs TRBV6-6 and TRBJ1-1, with D maybe TRBD1 (5 bases). Trimming pared 6 bases from V and 4 bases from J, leaving 12 bases between. This CDR3 is 13 amino acids long. Germline values: CDR1 MNHNY, CDR2 SVGAGI (reference sequence). CDR3 sequence reads: CASRGRDVTEAFF. The CDR3 coding sequence is TGTGCCAGCAGGGGCAGGGACGTCACTGAAGCTTTCTTT.

This chain connects TRBV28 to TRBJ1-2, with D hard to call. V lost 4 bases and J lost 4, with 13 bases in between. Looked up from germline, CDR1 is MDHEN and CDR2 is SYDVKM. The CDR3 has 14 amino acids. For the CDR3, the DNA is TGTGCCAGCAGTTCCATAACATACAGCTATGGCTACACCTTC. This translates into CASSSITYSYGYTF.

This clone has just a few counts. This chain uses TRBV6-5 with TRBJ2-1, with a tentative D call TRBD1 (7 bases). Germline lookup yields CDR1 MNHEY and CDR2 SVGAGI. The CDR3 covers 16 residues. V was trimmed by 4 bases and J by 4 bases, leaving 17 bases between them. CDR3 sequence reads: CASSSRGTAVYNEQFF. For the CDR3, the DNA is TGTGCCAGCAGTTCGCGCGGGACAGCCGTATACAATGAGCAGTTCTTC.

The chain uses TRBV28 and TRBJ2-7, with D perhaps matching TRBD1 (6 bases). Germline lookup yields CDR1 MDHEN and CDR2 SYDVKM. The CDR3 runs 15 residues. V was pared by 6 bases and J by 2 bases, with 17 bases between. CDR3 residues: CASSFTRAGAYEQYF. CDR3 nucleotide sequence: TGTGCCAGCAGCTTCACCCGGGCAGGGGCCTACGAGCAGTACTTC.

J is TRBJ1-2 and V is TRBV11-2; D is unresolved. Germline CDR1 SGHAT, CDR2 FQNNGV. Trimming removed 3 bases from V and 8 bases from J, with 10 bases in between. The CDR3 extends over 12 amino acids. CDR3: CASSLRPEGYTF. DNA for the CDR3: TGTGCCAGCAGCTTGCGGCCTGAGGGCTACACCTTC.

For the CDR3, the DNA is TGTGCCAGCAGTCCGAGAGGGGGAATGAACACTGAAGCTTTCTTT. Residues: CASSPRGGMNTEAFF. The chain joins TRBV28 to TRBJ1-1; D may be TRBD1 (6 bases). The CDR3 runs to 15 residues. The V end was cut by 5 bases, the J end by 0 bases, with 13 bases between. Germline V CDR1 and CDR2: MDHEN, SYDVKM.

The chain combines TRBV28 with TRBJ2-2, with D hard to call. The CDR3 length is 13 residues. The germline V gene encodes CDR1 MDHEN and CDR2 SYDVKM. Deletions cut 3 bases from V and 3 bases from J, with 5 bases between. CDR3: CASSLPDTGELFF. The CDR3 DNA reads TGTGCCAGCAGTTTGCCGGACACCGGGGAGCTGTTTTTT.

This clone was seen more than once but under ten times. Distinct nucleotide sequences in the sample also encode this CDR3. J is TRBJ2-2 and V is TRBV5-1; no firm D call. V gave up 0 bases and J gave up 1 base, with 10 bases separating them. Germline CDR1 is SGHRS and CDR2 is YFSETQ. The CDR3 contains 16 residues. CDR3 residues: CASSLVGRLNTGELFF. For the CDR3, the DNA is TGCGCCAGCAGCTTGGTGGGCAGGCTGAACACCGGGGAGCTGTTTTTT.

This chain links TRBV15 with TRBJ2-2; TRBD2 agrees at 10 bases. In germline, CDR1 is LNHNV, CDR2 YYDKDF (reference sequence). The CDR3 has 17 amino acids. The V segment lost 0 bases and the J segment 4 bases; nucleotides outside the gene matches: 5. CDR3 coding DNA: TGTGCCACCAGCAGAGATCGGCTAGCGGGAGCCACCGGGGAGCTGTTTTTT. This sequence encodes CATSRDRLAGATGELFF.

CDR3 nucleotide sequence: TGTGCCAGCAGAACTATGGCAACTAATGAAAAACTGTTTTTT. This translates into CASRTMATNEKLFF. V is TRBV7-8 and J is TRBJ1-4; no clear D gene. The CDR3 covers 14 residues. The V end lost 6 bases, the J end lost 0 bases, and 8 bases lay between the germline ends. The germline V gene has CDR1 SGHVS and CDR2 FQNEAQ.

This clone was picked up a small number of times. This chain links TRBV10-3 with TRBJ2-2; 15 bases map to TRBD2. Germline assignment: CDR1 ENHRY and CDR2 SYGVKD. After removal of 6 bases from V and 14 bases from J, the junction contained 7 bases not matched to a gene. CDR3 length equals 14 residues. The CDR3 sequence is CAISPPGLAGGLFF. The DNA for the CDR3 is TGTGCCATCAGCCCCCCGGGACTAGCGGGAGGTCTGTTTTTT.

The chain links TRBV11-2 to TRBJ2-7, with TRBD2 as a possible D gene (5 bases). Germline values: CDR1 SGHAT, CDR2 FQNNGV. With 5 bases removed from V and 3 bases from J, the gap between germline ends came to 14 bases. This CDR3 is 14 amino acids long. In nucleotides, the CDR3 is TGTGCCAGCAGCCTTGGGAGCGGAGACTACGAGCAGTACTTC. This gives the protein CASSLGSGDYEQYF.

The CDR3 bases are TGCGCCAGCAGCCAAGATGCGGGGGGGCGTAATGAGCAGTTCTTC. Encoded protein: CASSQDAGGRNEQFF. The gene calls are TRBV4-1 and TRBJ2-1, with 9 bases fitting TRBD2. The CDR3 consists of 15 residues. Germline trimming cut 0 bases from V and 7 bases from J; bases unmatched to any gene: 4. In germline, CDR1 is MGHRA, CDR2 YSYEKL.

The rearrangement links TRBV19 to TRBJ2-1, with D possibly being TRBD2 (5 bases). V lost 10 bases to trimming and J lost 4 bases, with 17 bases between them. Per the germline V gene, CDR1 is LNHDA and CDR2 is SQIVND (reference sequence). The CDR3 sequence is 14 residues long. The DNA of the CDR3 is TGTGCCACCTCAACCCCCCGGGATTACAATGAGCAGTTCTTC. Translation gives CATSTPRDYNEQFF.

V usage is TRBV10-3 and J usage is TRBJ1-5; 10 bases map to TRBD1. The CDR3 is made up of 16 amino acids. V lost 3 bases, J lost 5 bases, and 7 bases stayed unmatched. From germline, CDR1 is ENHRY and CDR2 SYGVKD. This chain's CDR3 is CAISDGDRGTDQPQHF. The CDR3, as DNA: TGTGCCATCAGTGACGGGGACAGGGGAACGGATCAGCCCCAGCATTTT.

The chain is built from TRBV2 and TRBJ2-1, with 10 bases fitting TRBD2. V dropped 3 bases and J dropped 6; count of bases not matched to a gene: 5. Germline V gene data show CDR1 as SNHLY and CDR2 as FYNNEI. The CDR3 covers 15 residues. The CDR3 sequence is CASSDPSGSRNEQFF. CDR3 DNA sequence: TGTGCCAGCAGTGACCCTAGCGGGAGCCGCAATGAGCAGTTCTTC.

CDR3: CASSLGGLVGYMSEQFF. CDR3 nucleotides: TGTGCCAGCAGCTTGGGGGGACTAGTCGGGTACATGAGTGAGCAGTTCTTC. The chain links TRBV5-5 to TRBJ2-1, with 8 bases matching TRBD2. CDR1 SGHKS and CDR2 YYEKEE come from the germline V gene (reference sequence). This CDR3 has 17 amino acids. J was trimmed by 9 bases and V by 0 bases; bases with no gene match: 14. Full variable domain (missing parts from reference TRBV5-5 and TRBJ2-1): DAGVTQSPTHLIKTRGQQVTLRCSPISGHKSVSWYQQVLGQGPQFIFQYYEKEERGRGNFPDRFSARQFPNYSSELNVNALLLGDSALYLCASSLGGLVGYMSEQFFGPGTRLTVL.

This sequence joins TRBV6-6 and TRBJ1-4; D not resolved. CDR3 length: 14 residues. Trimming removed 1 base at V and 8 bases at J, with 11 bases between. CDR1 and CDR2 from the germline V gene are MNHNY and SVGAGI (reference sequence). The CDR3 region has the DNA TGTGCCAGCAGTTACTATGGCAGTGAGGAAAAACTGTTTTTT. It yields the protein CASSYYGSEEKLFF.

The chain employs TRBV4-2 and TRBJ2-1; weak D call: TRBD2 (7 bases). This CDR3 has 14 residues. The ends were cut back, 3 bases at V and 7 bases at J, with 13 bases in the middle. In germline, CDR1 is LGHNA, CDR2 YNFKEQ. CDR3 loop: CASSQGGGRNEQFF. CDR3 nucleotides: TGTGCCAGCAGCCAGGGGGGGGGCCGGAATGAGCAGTTCTTC.

The chain links TRBV5-5 to TRBJ1-2; D is unresolved. Trimming shortened V by 4 bases and J by 0 bases, and 16 bases separated the two germline ends. Germline-derived CDR1 and CDR2 are SGHKS and YYEKEE (reference sequence). This CDR3 has 16 amino acids. The CDR3 sequence is CASSPMYEGANYGYTF. CDR3 nucleotide sequence: TGTGCCAGCAGCCCGATGTACGAGGGAGCTAACTATGGCTACACCTTC.

The DNA of the CDR3 is TGTGCCAGCAGCGCCCCGGGGGGGCCGGGAGATACGCAGTATTTT. It yields the protein CASSAPGGPGDTQYF. V and J are TRBV9 and TRBJ2-3, with 8 positions matching TRBD2. V was clipped by 3 bases and J by 5 bases; unmatched bases: 8. The CDR3 spans 15 residues. Germline values: CDR1 SGDLS, CDR2 YYNGEE.

This chain uses TRBV28 with TRBJ1-6; 8 bases are shared with TRBD1. The CDR3 covers 15 residues. The germline CDR1 and CDR2 sequences are MDHEN and SYDVKM. V gave up 3 bases and J gave up 10 bases; unmatched junction bases: 8. In nucleotides, the CDR3 is TGTGCCAGCAGTTTCCTGGACAGGGACGGGTCACCCCTCCACTTT. Protein: CASSFLDRDGSPLHF.

The DNA of the CDR3 is TGTGCCAGCACCCAACGCGGACGACAGTACTTC. This codes for CASTQRGRQYF. V and J are TRBV12-3 or TRBV12-4 and TRBJ2-5; D gene uncertain. V lost 7 bases and J lost 11, with 14 bases in between. The CDR3 covers 11 residues.

This rearrangement joins TRBV2 to TRBJ2-1; 10 bases are a match to TRBD1. This CDR3 is built from 14 residues. CDR1 SNHLY and CDR2 FYNNEI come from the germline V gene. With V trimmed by 4 bases and J by 7 bases, 4 bases remained unmatched. The CDR3 DNA reads as TGTGCCAGCAGTGGACAGGGGGCGATTAATGAGCAGTTCTTC. Translating gives CASSGQGAINEQFF.

The CDR3: CASSQPGLADWWKNIQYF. CDR3 in DNA: TGCGCCAGCAGTCAACCAGGACTAGCGGACTGGTGGAAAAACATTCAGTACTTC. The chain carries TRBV23-1 and TRBJ2-4; 10 bases match TRBD2. TRBV23-1 is designated an ORF whose function remains uncertain. The CDR3 extends over 18 amino acids. With V trimmed by 2 bases and J by 4 bases, 11 bases remained unmatched.